Listed below are T cell receptor beta chains from one sample, sequenced in a study of blood T cell repertoires in COVID-19. Method: immunoSEQ multiplex PCR; TCRdb's copy keeps in-frame clones and lacks some. The repertoire includes about 16,000 clones, about 81% of them detected once, and roughly 8.1% sits in the top ten. Sequencing was done on a sample of peripheral blood. The receptors originated from a man between 60 and 70 years old with acute or convalescent COVID-19. Each CDR3 is given with its conserved first and last residue. Each record gives: J gene, D gene, V gene, clone size, CDR3 DNA, CDR3 protein. The D gene is left open where the match is weak. Clone size, where shown, is once, few, many, or a class for clones that have expanded.

>TRBJ2-2|NA|TRBV5-4|once
TGTGCCAGCAGCTTGGGTTCGACTCTTACCGGGGAGCTGTTTTTT
CASSLGSTLTGELFF
>TRBJ1-1|NA|TRBV7-2|medium-sized
TGTGCCAGCAGCTACCCGGGTAGCACTGAAGCTTTCTTT
CASSYPGSTEAFF
>TRBJ1-2|NA|TRBV24-1|NA
TGTGCCACCAGTAGTCGGGATAACTATGGCTACACCTTC
CATSSRDNYGYTF
>TRBJ2-7|NA|TRBV9|once
TGTGCCAGCAGCCCACAATGGGGGCACCACGAGCAGTACTTC
CASSPQWGHHEQYF
>TRBJ2-3|NA|TRBV5-4|once
TGTGCCAGCAGTCGGGACACCACAGATACGCAGTATTTT
CASSRDTTDTQYF
>TRBJ2-3|NA|TRBV21-1|NA
TGTGCCAGCAGCAAAGAGTACGAAGACAGCGTAACAGATACGCAGTATTTT
CASSKEYEDSVTDTQYF
>TRBJ1-1|NA|TRBV5-1|NA
TGCGCCAGCAGCGAGACAGTTTGGGACACTGAAGCTTTCTTT
CASSETVWDTEAFF
>TRBJ1-3|NA|TRBV9|NA
TGTGCCAGCAGCGCCCCGTTAGCTGGAAACACCATATATTTT
CASSAPLAGNTIYF
>TRBJ1-6|TRBD1|TRBV7-8|NA
TGTGCCAGCAGCCCGGGACAGCTCAATTCACCCCTCCACTTT
CASSPGQLNSPLHF
>TRBJ1-4|TRBD1|TRBV5-1|once
TGCGCCAGCAGCCGTAGGACGACAGGGGGAAATGAAAAACTGTTTTTT
CASSRRTTGGNEKLFF
>TRBJ2-7|TRBD2|TRBV9|NA
TGTGCCAGCAGCCCTTCTAGCGGGGGAGGCGAGCAGTACTTC
CASSPSSGGGEQYF
>TRBJ1-2|TRBD1|TRBV27|NA
TGTGCCAGTAACCCGACAGGGGAAAACTTCTATGGCTACACCTTC
CASNPTGENFYGYTF
>TRBJ1-4|NA|TRBV10-3|NA
TGTGCCATCAGTGAAGAACAGGCCGAAAAACTGTTTTTT
CAISEEQAEKLFF
>TRBJ2-5|TRBD2|TRBV14|NA
TGTGCCAGCAGCCGATTTAGCGGGGGAGAGACCCAGTACTTC
CASSRFSGGETQYF
>TRBJ1-6|NA|TRBV28|NA
TGTGCCAGCAGTTCCGCCGTCCGGGGAACGTATTCACCCCTCCACTTT
CASSSAVRGTYSPLHF